This TCR beta chain comes out of a study of early T cells in non-severe SARS-CoV-2 infection. This CDR3 comprises 14 residues. V was clipped by 6 bases and J by 0 bases, with 9 bases between them. Germline CDR1 reads MNHEY; CDR2 reads SVGEGT. TCRdb passed the 5' RACE reads through MiXCR, listing each CDR3 protein once. This table has around 58,000 distinct CDR3 sequences, roughly 7.8% appearing once. The source of this sequence is an adult who was a healthcare worker with PCR-confirmed SARS-CoV-2 infection or an uninfected control (not recorded which). This rearrangement joins TRBV6-2 or TRBV6-3 to TRBJ2-1; D ambiguous. This specimen consisted of whole blood, obtained at baseline. The CDR3 region is CASSRTPSYNEQFF. CDR3 in DNA: TGTGCCAGCAGCCGCACCCCCTCCTACAATGAGCAGTTCTTC.